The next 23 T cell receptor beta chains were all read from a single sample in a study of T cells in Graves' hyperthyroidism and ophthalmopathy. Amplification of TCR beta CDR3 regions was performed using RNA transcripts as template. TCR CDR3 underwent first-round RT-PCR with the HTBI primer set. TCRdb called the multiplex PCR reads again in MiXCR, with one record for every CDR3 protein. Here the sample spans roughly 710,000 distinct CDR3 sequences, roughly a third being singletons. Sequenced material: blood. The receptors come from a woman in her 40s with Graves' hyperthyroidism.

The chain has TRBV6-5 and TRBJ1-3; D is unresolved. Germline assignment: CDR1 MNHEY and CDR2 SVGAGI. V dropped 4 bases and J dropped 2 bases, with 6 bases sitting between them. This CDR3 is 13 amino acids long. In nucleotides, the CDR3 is TGTGCCAGCAGTTCGACAACTGGAAACACCATATATTTT. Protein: CASSSTTGNTIYF.

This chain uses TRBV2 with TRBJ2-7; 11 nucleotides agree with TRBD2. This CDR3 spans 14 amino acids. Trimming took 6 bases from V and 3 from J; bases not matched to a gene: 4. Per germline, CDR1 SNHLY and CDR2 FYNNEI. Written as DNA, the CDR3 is TGTGCCAGCAGGCCGGGACTAGCGGTCTACGAGCAGTACTTC. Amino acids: CASRPGLAVYEQYF.

The CDR3 coding sequence is TGCAGCGCGGGGACCTACGAGCAGTACTTC. Its protein product is CSAGTYEQYF. This chain connects TRBV29-1 to TRBJ2-7; the D gene is possibly TRBD2 (5 bases). The V gene's germline CDR1 is SQVTM and CDR2 ANQGSEA. The CDR3 is 10 amino acids. V was clipped by 7 bases and J by 2 bases, with 6 bases between them.

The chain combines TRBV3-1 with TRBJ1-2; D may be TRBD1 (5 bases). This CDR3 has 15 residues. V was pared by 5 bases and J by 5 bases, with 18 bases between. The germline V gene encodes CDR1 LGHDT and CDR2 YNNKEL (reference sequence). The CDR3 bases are TGTGCCAGCAGCTCGGGGACGGGGATCCTTTATGGCTACACCTTC. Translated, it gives CASSSGTGILYGYTF.

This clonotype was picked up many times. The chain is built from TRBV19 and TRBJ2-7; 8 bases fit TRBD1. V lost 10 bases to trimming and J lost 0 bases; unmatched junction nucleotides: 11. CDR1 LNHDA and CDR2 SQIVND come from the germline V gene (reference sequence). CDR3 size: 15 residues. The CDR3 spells CATIGTGASSYEQYF. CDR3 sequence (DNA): TGTGCCACCATTGGGACAGGCGCGAGCTCCTACGAGCAGTACTTC.

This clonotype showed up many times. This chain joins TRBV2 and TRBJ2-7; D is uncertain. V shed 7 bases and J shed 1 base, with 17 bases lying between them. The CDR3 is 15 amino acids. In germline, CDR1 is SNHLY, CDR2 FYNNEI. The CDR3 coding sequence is TGTGCCAGCACCGCGATTCGGGTTGGGTCCTACGAGCAGTACTTC. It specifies CASTAIRVGSYEQYF.

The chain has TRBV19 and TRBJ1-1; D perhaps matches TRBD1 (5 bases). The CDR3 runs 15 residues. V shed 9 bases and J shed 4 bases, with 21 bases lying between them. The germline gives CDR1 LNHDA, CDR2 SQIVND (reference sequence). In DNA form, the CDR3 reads TGTGCCAGCGGGGGTCGGGGAGGATGGAGCACTGAAGCTTTCTTT. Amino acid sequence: CASGGRGGWSTEAFF.

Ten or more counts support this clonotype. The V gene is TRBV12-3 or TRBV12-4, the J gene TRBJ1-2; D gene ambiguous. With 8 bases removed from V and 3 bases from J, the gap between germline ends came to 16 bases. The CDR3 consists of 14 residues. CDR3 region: CASAPSGRDYGYTF. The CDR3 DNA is TGTGCCAGCGCCCCCTCAGGAAGGGACTATGGCTACACCTTC.

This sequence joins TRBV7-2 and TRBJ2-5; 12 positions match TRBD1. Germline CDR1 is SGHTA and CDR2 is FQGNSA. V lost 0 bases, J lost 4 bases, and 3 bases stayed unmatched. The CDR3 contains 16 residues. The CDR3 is CASSLAGQGAGETQYF. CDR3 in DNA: TGTGCCAGCAGCTTAGCGGGACAGGGGGCAGGAGAGACCCAGTACTTC.

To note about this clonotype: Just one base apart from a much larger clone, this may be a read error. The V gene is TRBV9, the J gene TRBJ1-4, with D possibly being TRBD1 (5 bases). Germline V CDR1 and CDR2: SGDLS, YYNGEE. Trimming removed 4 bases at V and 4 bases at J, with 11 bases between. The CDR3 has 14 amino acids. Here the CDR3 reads CASSTGRCNEKLFF. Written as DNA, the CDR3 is TGTGCCAGCAGCACAGGACGATGTAATGAAAAACTGTTTTTT.

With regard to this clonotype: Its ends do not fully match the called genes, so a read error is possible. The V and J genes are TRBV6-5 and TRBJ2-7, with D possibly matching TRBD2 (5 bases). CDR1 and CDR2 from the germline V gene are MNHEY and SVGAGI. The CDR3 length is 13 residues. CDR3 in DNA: TGTGCCAGCAGCCTAGCCCGGGTCGGGCGGTGGAACTTC. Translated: CASSLARVGRWNF.

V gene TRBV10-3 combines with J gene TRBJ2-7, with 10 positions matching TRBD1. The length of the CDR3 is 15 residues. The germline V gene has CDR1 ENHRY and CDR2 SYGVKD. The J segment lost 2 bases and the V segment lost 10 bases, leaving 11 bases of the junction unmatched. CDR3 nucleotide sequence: TGTGCCACGGGGTTTCCAGGACAGGGGGCCTACGAGCAGTACTTC. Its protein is CATGFPGQGAYEQYF.

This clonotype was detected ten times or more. The CDR3 spells CASSLVPGTYEQYF. The CDR3 bases are TGTGCCAGCAGCTTAGTCCCAGGGACTTACGAGCAGTACTTC. This chain uses TRBV7-8 with TRBJ2-7, with D possibly TRBD2 on 6 matching bases. The CDR3 covers 14 residues. Between the trimmed V and J ends, which lost 1 base and 4 bases, there was a span of 11 bases. Per germline, CDR1 SGHVS and CDR2 FQNEAQ.

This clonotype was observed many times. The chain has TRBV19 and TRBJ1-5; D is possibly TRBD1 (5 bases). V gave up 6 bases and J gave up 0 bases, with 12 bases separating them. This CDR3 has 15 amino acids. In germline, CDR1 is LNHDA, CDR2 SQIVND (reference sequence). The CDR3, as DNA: TGTGCCAGTAGCCCCTTGACAGCTAGCAATCAGCCCCAGCATTTT. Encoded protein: CASSPLTASNQPQHF.

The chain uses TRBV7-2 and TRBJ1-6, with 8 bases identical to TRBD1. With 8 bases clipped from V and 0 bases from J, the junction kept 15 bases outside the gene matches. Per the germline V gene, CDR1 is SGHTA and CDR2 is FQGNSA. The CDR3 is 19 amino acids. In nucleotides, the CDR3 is TGTGCCAGCGCAAGCCAGGGGGCACTTCCGAGCTCCTATAATTCACCCCTCCACTTT. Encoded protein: CASASQGALPSSYNSPLHF.

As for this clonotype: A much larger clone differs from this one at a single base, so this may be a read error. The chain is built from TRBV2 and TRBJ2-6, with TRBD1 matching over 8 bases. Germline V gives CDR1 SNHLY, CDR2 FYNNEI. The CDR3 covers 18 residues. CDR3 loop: CASSNRQGRMAGANILTF. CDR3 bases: TGTGCCAGCAGTAATCGACAGGGGCGTATGGCCGGGGCCAACATCCTGACTTTC.

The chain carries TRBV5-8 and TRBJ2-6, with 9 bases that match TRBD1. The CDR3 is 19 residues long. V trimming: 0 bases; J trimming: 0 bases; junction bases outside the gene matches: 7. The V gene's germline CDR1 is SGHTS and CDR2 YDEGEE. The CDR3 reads CASSLALGQGISGANVLTF. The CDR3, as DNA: TGTGCCAGCAGCTTGGCCCTCGGACAGGGGATCTCTGGGGCCAACGTCCTGACTTTC.

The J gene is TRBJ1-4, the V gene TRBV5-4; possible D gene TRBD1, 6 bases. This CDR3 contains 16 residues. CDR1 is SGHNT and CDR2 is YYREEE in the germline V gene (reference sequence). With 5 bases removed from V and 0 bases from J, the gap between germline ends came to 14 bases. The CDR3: CASSLSDSSTNEKLFF. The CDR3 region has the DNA TGTGCCAGCAGTTTATCGGACAGTTCAACTAATGAAAAACTGTTTTTT.

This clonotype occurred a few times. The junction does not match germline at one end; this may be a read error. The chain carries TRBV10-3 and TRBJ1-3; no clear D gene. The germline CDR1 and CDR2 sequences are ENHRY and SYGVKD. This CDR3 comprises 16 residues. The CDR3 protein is CASSYSTESSGNTIYF. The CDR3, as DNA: TGTGCCAGCAGTTACTCGACGGAGAGCTCTGGAAACACCATATATTTT.

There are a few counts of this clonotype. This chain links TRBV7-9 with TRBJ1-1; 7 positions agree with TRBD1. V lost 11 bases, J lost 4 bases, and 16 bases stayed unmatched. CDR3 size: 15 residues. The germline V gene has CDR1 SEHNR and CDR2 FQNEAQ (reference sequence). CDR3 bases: TGTGCCTGGCCCCGACCCCGGGCAGGGGGCACTGAAGCTTTCTTT. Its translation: CAWPRPRAGGTEAFF.

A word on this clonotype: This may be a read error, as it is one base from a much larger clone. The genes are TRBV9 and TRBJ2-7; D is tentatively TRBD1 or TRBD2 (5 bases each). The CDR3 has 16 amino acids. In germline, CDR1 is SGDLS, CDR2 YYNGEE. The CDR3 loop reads CASSVGRDDRSYEPYF. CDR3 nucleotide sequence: TGTGCCAGCAGCGTAGGTCGGGACGACCGATCCTACGAGCCGTACTTC.

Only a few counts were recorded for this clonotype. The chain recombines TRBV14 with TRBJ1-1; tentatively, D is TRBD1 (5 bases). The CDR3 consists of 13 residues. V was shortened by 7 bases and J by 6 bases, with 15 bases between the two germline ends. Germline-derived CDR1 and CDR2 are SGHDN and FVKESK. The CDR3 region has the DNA TGTGCCAGCACCATGGGGGGGGGTGCTGAAGCTTTCTTT. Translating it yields CASTMGGGAEAFF.

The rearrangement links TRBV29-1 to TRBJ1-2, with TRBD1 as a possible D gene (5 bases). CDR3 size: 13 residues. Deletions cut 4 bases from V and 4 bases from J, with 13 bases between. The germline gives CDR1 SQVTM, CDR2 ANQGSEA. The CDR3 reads CSVVSQGAYGYTF. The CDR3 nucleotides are TGCAGCGTTGTTTCTCAGGGTGCCTATGGCTACACCTTC.